The clone carrying this T cell receptor beta chain appeared a few times. V was pared by 4 bases and J by 2 bases, with 11 bases of the junction left unmatched. CDR1 LGHDT and CDR2 YNNKEL come from the germline V gene (reference sequence). This CDR3 is 19 amino acids long. MiXCR, applied by TCRdb to the RT-PCR reads, yields one record per CDR3 protein. The sample lists more than 550,000 distinct CDR3 sequences; roughly 10% were seen once. The data belong to a study of response to subunit inactivated influenza vaccine. The sample was also linked to a second study, of T cells expressing NK-cell markers. That source notes: UMIs accompanied the 5'RACE template switching by which TCR beta cDNA was made. In the group of eight sequenced donors, seven were HCMV-seropositive and one was seronegative.

The chain joins TRBV3-1 to TRBJ2-3; 14 nucleotides line up with TRBD2. The sequencing used PBMCs from blood, collected on the day of vaccination. The receptor was isolated from a man aged 50 to 59 who received an inactivated influenza vaccine. CDR3 sequence: CASSLSRTSGRPNTDTQYF. The CDR3 region has the DNA TGTGCCAGCAGCCTCTCCAGGACTAGCGGGAGGCCTAACACAGATACGCAGTATTTT.